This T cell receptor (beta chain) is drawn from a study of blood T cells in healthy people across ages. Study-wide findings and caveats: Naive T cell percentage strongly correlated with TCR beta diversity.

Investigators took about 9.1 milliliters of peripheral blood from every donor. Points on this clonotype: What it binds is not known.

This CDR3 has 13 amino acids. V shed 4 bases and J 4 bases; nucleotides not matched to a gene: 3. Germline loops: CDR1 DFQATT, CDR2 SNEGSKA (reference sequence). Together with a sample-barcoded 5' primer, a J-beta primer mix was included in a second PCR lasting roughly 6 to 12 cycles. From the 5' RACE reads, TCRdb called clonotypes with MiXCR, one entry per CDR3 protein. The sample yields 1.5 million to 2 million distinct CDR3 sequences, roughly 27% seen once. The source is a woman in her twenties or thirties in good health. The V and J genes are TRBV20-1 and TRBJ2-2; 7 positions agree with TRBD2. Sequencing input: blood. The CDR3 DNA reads TGCAGTGCTATCCCTAGCGGCACCGGGGAGCTGTTTTTT. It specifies CSAIPSGTGELFF.